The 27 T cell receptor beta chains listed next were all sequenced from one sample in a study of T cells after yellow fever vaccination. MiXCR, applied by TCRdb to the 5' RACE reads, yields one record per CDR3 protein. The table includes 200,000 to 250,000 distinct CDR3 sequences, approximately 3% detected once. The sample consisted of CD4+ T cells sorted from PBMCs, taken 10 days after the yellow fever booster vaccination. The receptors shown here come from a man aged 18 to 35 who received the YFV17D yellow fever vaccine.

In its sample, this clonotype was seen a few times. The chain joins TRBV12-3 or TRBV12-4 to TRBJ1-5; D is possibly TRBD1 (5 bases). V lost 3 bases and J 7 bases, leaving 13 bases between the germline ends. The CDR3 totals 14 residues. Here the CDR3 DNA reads TGTGCCAGCAGTTTGTACCAGGGATACCAGCCCCAGCATTTT. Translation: CASSLYQGYQPQHF.

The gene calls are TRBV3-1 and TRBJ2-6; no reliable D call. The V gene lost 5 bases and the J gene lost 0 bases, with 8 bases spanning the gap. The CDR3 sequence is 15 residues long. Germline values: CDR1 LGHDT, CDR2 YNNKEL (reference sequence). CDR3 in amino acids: CASSKRSSGANVLTF. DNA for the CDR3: TGTGCCAGCAGCAAAAGGAGCTCTGGGGCCAACGTCCTGACTTTC. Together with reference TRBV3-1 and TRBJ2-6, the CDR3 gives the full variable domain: DTAVSQTPKYLVTQMGNDKSIKCEQNLGHDTMYWYKQDSKKFLKIMFSYNNKELIINETVPNRFSPKSPDKAHLNLHINSLELGDSAVYFCASSKRSSGANVLTFGAGSRLTVL.

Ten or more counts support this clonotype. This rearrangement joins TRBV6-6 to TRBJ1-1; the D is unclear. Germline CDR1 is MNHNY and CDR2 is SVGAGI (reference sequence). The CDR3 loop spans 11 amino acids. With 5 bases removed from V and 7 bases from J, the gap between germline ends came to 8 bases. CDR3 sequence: CASSVEGEAFF. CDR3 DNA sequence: TGTGCCAGCAGTGTCGAGGGTGAAGCTTTCTTT.

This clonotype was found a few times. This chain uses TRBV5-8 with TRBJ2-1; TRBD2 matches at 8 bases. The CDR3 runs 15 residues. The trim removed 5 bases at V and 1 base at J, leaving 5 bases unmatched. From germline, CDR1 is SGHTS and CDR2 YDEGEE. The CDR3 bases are TGTGCCAGCAGTCCGGGGGGGCGATCCTACAATGAGCAGTTCTTC. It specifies CASSPGGRSYNEQFF.

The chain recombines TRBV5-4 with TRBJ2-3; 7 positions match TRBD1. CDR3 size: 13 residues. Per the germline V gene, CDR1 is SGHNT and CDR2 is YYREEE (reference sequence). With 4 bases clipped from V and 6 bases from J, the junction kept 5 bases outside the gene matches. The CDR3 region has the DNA TGTGCCAGCAGCCCCGACAGGGATGATACGCAGTATTTT. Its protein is CASSPDRDDTQYF. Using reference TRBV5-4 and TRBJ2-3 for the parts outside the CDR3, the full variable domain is ETGVTQSPTHLIKTRGQQVTLRCSSQSGHNTVSWYQQALGQGPQFIFQYYREEENGRGNFPPRFSGLQFPNYSSELNVNALELDDSALYLCASSPDRDDTQYFGPGTRLTVL.

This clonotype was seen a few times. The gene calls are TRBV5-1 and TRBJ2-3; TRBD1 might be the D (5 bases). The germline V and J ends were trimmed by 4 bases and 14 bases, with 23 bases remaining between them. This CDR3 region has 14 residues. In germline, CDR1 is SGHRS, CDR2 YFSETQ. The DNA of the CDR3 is TGCGCCAGCAGCACCTCGACAATGCCAGGGTCAAGGTATTTT. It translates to CASSTSTMPGSRYF.

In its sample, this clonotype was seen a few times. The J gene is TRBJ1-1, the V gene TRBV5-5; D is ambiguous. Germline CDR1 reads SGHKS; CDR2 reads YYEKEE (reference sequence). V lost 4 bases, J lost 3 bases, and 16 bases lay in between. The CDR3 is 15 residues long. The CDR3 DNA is TGTGCCAGCAGCGCCTCACAGAGGGCGTACACTGAAGCTTTCTTT. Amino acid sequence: CASSASQRAYTEAFF. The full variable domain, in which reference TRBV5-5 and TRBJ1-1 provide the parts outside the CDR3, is DAGVTQSPTHLIKTRGQQVTLRCSPISGHKSVSWYQQVLGQGPQFIFQYYEKEERGRGNFPDRFSARQFPNYSSELNVNALLLGDSALYLCASSASQRAYTEAFFGQGTRLTVV.

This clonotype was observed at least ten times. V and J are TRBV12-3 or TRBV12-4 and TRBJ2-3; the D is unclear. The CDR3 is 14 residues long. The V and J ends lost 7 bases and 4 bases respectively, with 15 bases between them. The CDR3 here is CASTLQSGADTQYF. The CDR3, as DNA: TGTGCCAGCACCCTCCAGTCAGGCGCAGATACGCAGTATTTT.

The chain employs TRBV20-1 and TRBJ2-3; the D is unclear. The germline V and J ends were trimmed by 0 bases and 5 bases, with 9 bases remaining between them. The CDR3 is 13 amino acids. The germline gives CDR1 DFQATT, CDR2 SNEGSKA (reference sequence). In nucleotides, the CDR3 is TGCAGTGCTAGAGAACTAAGTGGAGATACGCAGTATTTT. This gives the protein CSARELSGDTQYF.

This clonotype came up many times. The CDR3 bases are TGCGCCAGCAGCCAGACGCCGGGACAGGGAAGGGGATTGGATTCACCCCTCCACTTT. Translation: CASSQTPGQGRGLDSPLHF. This chain links TRBV5-1 with TRBJ1-6, with 9 bases that match TRBD1. Germline V gene data show CDR1 as SGHRS and CDR2 as YFSETQ. V trimming: 4 bases; J trimming: 8 bases; junction bases outside the gene matches: 19. The CDR3 sequence is 19 residues long.

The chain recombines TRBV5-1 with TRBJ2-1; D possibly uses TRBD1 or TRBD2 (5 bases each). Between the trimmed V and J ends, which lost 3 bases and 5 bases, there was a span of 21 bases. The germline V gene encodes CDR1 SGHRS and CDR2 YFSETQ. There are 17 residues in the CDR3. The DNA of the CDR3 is TGCGCCAGCAGCTACCGACCGCCCGGGACGGATAACAATGAGCAGTTCTTC. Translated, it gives CASSYRPPGTDNNEQFF.

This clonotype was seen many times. The CDR3 loop reads CASSSGQGNEKLFF. The CDR3 DNA sequence: TGTGCCAGCAGCTCCGGACAGGGTAATGAAAAACTGTTTTTT. The chain couples TRBV11-2 to TRBJ1-4; 8 bases map to TRBD1. Germline-derived CDR1 and CDR2 are SGHAT and FQNNGV. Trimming removed 4 bases from V and 4 bases from J; junction bases left unmatched: 2. CDR3 length: 14 amino acids. The whole variable domain, filled in from reference TRBV11-2 and TRBJ1-4, reads EAGVAQSPRYKIIEKRQSVAFWCNPISGHATLYWYQQILGQGPKLLIQFQNNGVVDDSQLPKDRFSAERLKGVDSTLKIQPAKLEDSAVYLCASSSGQGNEKLFFGSGTQLSVL.

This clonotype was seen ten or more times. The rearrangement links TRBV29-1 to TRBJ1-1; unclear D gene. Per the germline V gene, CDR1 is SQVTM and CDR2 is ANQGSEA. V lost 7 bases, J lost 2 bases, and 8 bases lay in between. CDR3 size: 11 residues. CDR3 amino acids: CSAQENTEAFF. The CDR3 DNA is TGCAGCGCCCAAGAAAACACTGAAGCTTTCTTT. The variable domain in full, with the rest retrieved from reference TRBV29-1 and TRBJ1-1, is SAVISQKPSRDICQRGTSLTIQCQVDSQVTMMFWYRQQPGQSLTLIATANQGSEATYESGFVIDKFPISRPNLTFSTLTVSNMSPEDSSIYLCSAQENTEAFFGQGTRLTVV.

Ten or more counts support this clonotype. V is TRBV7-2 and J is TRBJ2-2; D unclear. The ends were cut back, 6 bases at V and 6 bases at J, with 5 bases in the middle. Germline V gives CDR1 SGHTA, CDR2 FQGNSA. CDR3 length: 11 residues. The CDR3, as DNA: TGTGCCAGCAGAATCGCCGGGGAGCTGTTTTTT. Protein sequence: CASRIAGELFF.

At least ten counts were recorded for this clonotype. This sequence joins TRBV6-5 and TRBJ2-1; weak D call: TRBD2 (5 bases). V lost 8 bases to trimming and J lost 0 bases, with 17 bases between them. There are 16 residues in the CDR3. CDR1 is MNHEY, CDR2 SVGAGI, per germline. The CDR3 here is CASGHRSGSSYNEQFF. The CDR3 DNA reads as TGTGCCAGCGGCCATAGGTCTGGGAGCTCCTACAATGAGCAGTTCTTC.

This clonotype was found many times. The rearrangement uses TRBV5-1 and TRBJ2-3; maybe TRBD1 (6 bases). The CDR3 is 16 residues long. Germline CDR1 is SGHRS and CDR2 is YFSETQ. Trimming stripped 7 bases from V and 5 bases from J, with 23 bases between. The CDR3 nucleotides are TGCGCCAGCGCCTCCGGGGAAGGGGGTTCGGGAGATACGCAGTATTTT. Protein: CASASGEGGSGDTQYF.

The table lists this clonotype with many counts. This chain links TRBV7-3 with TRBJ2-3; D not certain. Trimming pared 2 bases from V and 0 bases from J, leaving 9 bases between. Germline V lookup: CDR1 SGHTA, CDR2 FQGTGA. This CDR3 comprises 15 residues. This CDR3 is CASSLDVASTDTQYF. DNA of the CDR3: TGTGCCAGCAGCTTAGACGTCGCAAGCACAGATACGCAGTATTTT.

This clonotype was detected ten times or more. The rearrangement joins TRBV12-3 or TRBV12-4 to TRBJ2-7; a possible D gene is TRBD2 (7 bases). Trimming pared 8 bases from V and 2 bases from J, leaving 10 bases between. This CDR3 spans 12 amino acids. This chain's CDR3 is CASGGAPYEQYF. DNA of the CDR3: TGTGCCAGCGGGGGGGCGCCCTACGAGCAGTACTTC.

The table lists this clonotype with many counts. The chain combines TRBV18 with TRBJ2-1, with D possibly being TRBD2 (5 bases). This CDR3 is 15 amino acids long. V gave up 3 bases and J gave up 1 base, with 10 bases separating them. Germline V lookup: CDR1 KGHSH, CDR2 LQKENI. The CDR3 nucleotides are TGTGCCAGCTCACCCGGGTCGGGGTCCTACAATGAGCAGTTCTTC. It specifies CASSPGSGSYNEQFF.

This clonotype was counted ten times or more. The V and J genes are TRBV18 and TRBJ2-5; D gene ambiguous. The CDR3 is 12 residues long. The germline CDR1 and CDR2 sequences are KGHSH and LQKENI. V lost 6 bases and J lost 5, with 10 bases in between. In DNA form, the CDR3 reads TGTGCCAGCTCGCAAGATGGGGAGACCCAGTACTTC. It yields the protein CASSQDGETQYF. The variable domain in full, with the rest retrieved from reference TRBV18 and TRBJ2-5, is NAGVMQNPRHLVRRRGQEARLRCSPMKGHSHVYWYRQLPEEGLKFMVYLQKENIIDESGMPKERFSAEFPKEGPSILRIQQVVRGDSAAYFCASSQDGETQYFGPGTRLLVL.

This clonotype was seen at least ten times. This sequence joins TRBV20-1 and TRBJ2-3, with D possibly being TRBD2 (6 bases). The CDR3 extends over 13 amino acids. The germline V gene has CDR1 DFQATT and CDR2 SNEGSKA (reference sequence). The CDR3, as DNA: TGCAGCTTACCGGGACTCGGCACAGATACGCAGTATTTT. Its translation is CSLPGLGTDTQYF.

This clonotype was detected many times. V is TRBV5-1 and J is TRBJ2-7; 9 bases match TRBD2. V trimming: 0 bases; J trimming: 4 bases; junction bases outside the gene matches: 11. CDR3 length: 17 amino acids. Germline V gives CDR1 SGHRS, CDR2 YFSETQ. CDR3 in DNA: TGCGCCAGCAGCTTGGCCCCTAGCGGGGCTAAAATGTACGAGCAGTACTTC. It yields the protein CASSLAPSGAKMYEQYF. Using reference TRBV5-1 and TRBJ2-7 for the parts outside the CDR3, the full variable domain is KAGVTQTPRYLIKTRGQQVTLSCSPISGHRSVSWYQQTPGQGLQFLFEYFSETQRNKGNFPGRFSGRQFSNSRSEMNVSTLELGDSALYLCASSLAPSGAKMYEQYFGPGTRLTVT.

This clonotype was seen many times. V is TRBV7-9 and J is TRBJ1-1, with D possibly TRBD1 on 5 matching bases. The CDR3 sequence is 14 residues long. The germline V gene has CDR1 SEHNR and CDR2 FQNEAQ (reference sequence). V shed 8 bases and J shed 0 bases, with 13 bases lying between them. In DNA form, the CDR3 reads TGTGCCAGCCGACCGGGACTTATGAACACTGAAGCTTTCTTT. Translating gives CASRPGLMNTEAFF.

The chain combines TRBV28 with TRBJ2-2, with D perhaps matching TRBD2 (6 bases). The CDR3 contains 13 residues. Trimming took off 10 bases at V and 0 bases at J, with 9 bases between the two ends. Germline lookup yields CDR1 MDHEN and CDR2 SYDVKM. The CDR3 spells CAIGTANTGELFF. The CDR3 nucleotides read TGTGCCATCGGGACTGCGAACACCGGGGAGCTGTTTTTT.

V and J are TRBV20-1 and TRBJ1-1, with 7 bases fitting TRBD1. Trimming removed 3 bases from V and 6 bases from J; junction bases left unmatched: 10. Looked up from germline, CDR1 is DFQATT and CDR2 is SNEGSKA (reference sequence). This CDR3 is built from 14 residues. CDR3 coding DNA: TGCAGTGCTAGGACTGGGACAGTCAACGCTGAAGCTTTCTTT. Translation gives CSARTGTVNAEAFF.

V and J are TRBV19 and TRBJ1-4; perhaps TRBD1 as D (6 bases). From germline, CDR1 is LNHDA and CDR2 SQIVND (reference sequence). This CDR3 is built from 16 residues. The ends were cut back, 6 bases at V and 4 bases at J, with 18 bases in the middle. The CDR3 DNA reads TGTGCCAGTAGGCCGCGACCCGGACAGTATAATGAAAAACTGTTTTTT. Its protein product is CASRPRPGQYNEKLFF.

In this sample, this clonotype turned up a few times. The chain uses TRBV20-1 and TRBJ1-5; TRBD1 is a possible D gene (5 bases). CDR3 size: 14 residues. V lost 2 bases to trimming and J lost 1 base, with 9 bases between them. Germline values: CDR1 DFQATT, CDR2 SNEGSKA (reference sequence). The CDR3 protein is CSARLRGSNQPQHF. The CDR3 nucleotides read TGCAGTGCTAGATTGCGGGGGAGCAATCAGCCCCAGCATTTT.